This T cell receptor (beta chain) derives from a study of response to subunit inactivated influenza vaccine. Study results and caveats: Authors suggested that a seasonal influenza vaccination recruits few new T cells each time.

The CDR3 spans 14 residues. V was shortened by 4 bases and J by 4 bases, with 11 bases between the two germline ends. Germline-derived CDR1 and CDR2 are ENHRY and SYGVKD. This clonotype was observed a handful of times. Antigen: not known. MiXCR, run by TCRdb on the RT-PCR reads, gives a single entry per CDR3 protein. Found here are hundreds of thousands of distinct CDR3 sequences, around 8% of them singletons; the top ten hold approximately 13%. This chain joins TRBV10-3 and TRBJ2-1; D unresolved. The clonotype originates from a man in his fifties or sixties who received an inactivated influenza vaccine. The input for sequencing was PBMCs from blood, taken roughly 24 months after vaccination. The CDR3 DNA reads TGTGCCATCAGTGTTTCTACTAATTACAATGAGCAGTTCTTC. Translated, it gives CAISVSTNYNEQFF.